Shown below are 26 T cell receptor beta chains from a single sample sequenced in a study of shared clonotypes between healthy human individuals. Naive CD8 populations comprised CD45RO-negative cells positively selected for CCR7, excluding terminally differentiated effector memory CD45RA+ cells. Clones were sequenced by immunoSEQ multiplex PCR, and TCRdb holds only the in-frame ones, with some missing. This sample has about 2 million clones, with about 95% found just once. Sequencing was done on a sample of naive CD8+ T cells sorted from blood. The receptors were gathered from a man between 18 and 35 years old in good health.

This rearrangement joins TRBV19 to TRBJ2-2; D is possibly TRBD1 or TRBD2 (5 bases each). Germline V gene lookup returns CDR1 LNHDA and CDR2 SQIVND (reference sequence). The CDR3 runs 17 residues. V lost 1 base, J lost 9 bases, and 21 bases lay in between. The CDR3 nucleotides are TGTGCCAGTAGTATAGCTCCGGAATACCCAGGGAGCCGGGAGCTGTTTTTT. Translating gives CASSIAPEYPGSRELFF.

V usage is TRBV9 and J usage is TRBJ1-6; perhaps TRBD1 as D (6 bases). V was shortened by 0 bases and J by 4 bases, with 11 bases between the two germline ends. Per the germline V gene, CDR1 is SGDLS and CDR2 is YYNGEE. This CDR3 spans 16 amino acids. The CDR3 is CASSVDSGAYNSPLHF. The CDR3 DNA reads TGTGCCAGCAGCGTAGACTCAGGGGCGTATAATTCACCCCTCCACTTT. Drawing the rest from reference TRBV9 and TRBJ1-6, the complete variable domain is DSGVTQTPKHLITATGQRVTLRCSPRSGDLSVYWYQQSLDQGLQFLIQYYNGEERAKGNILERFSAQQFPDLHSELNLSSLELGDSALYFCASSVDSGAYNSPLHFGNGTRLTVT.

J is TRBJ1-2 and V is TRBV27; the D is unclear. The germline V gene encodes CDR1 MNHEY and CDR2 SMNVEV (reference sequence). The V and J ends lost 8 bases and 5 bases respectively, with 9 bases between them. The CDR3 totals 11 residues. In DNA form, the CDR3 reads TGTGCCAGCGAACCGGCGTATGGCTACACCTTC. Protein: CASEPAYGYTF.

The sample holds a few counts of this clone. A single base separates this from a much larger clone, so it may be a read error. The sample carries other DNA sequences with the same CDR3. The chain is built from TRBV9 and TRBJ1-1; a possible D gene is TRBD1 (5 bases). Trimming removed 2 bases at V and 3 bases at J, with 8 bases between. CDR1 and CDR2 from the germline V gene are SGDLS and YYNGEE. This CDR3 has 13 amino acids. CDR3 sequence reads: CASSVGGDTEAFF. For the CDR3, the DNA is TGTGCCAGCAGCGTTGGGGGGGACACTGAAGCTTTCTTT.

This clone appeared once. Other DNA sequences in this sample translate to the same CDR3. The V call is TRBV9, the J call TRBJ2-1, with D possibly TRBD2 on 5 matching bases. V was trimmed by 3 bases and J by 7 bases, leaving 11 bases between them. CDR1 is SGDLS, CDR2 YYNGEE, per germline. This CDR3 contains 13 residues. CDR3 in amino acids: CASSAPGGNEQFF. The CDR3 nucleotides read TGTGCCAGCAGCGCTCCGGGCGGGAATGAGCAGTTCTTC.

This chain links TRBV7-9 with TRBJ2-5; 9 positions match TRBD2. Germline values: CDR1 SEHNR, CDR2 FQNEAQ (reference sequence). This CDR3 has 16 residues. V trimming: 2 bases; J trimming: 4 bases; junction bases outside the gene matches: 8. The CDR3 DNA sequence: TGTGCCAGCAGCTTATTAAGAGCGGGGGGACTAGAGACCCAGTACTTC. Encoded protein: CASSLLRAGGLETQYF.

V gene TRBV5-6 combines with J gene TRBJ1-2, with D possibly matching TRBD1 (5 bases). The germline gives CDR1 SGHDT, CDR2 YYEEEE. CDR3 length: 16 amino acids. The ends were cut back, 2 bases at V and 1 base at J, with 15 bases in the middle. The CDR3 nucleotides read TGTGCCAGCAGCTTTCAGGGTACTGGCTTTAACTATGGCTACACCTTC. Encoded protein: CASSFQGTGFNYGYTF.

The J gene is TRBJ1-2, the V gene TRBV9; D may be TRBD1 (6 bases). V gave up 4 bases and J gave up 4 bases, with 17 bases separating them. This CDR3 has 15 residues. Germline values: CDR1 SGDLS, CDR2 YYNGEE. In DNA form, the CDR3 reads TGTGCCAGCAGCCTGACCCCGACAGGACTCTATGGCTACACCTTC. Translating gives CASSLTPTGLYGYTF.

CDR3 region: CASSGGGPEQYF. The CDR3 DNA is TGCGCCAGCAGTGGGGGGGGACCCGAGCAGTACTTC. This rearrangement joins TRBV10-2 to TRBJ2-7; 7 bases fit TRBD2. CDR1 is WSHSY, CDR2 SAAADI, per germline. The CDR3 is 12 amino acids. J gave up 6 bases and V 4 bases, and 3 bases lay outside the gene matches.

The chain links TRBV23-1 to TRBJ2-7; D is uncertain. TRBV23-1 is labeled an ORF, and its function is uncertain. V was trimmed by 2 bases and J by 4 bases, leaving 3 bases between them. The CDR3 loop spans 11 amino acids. Here the CDR3 reads CASSQVYEQYF. CDR3 DNA: TGCGCCAGCAGTCAAGTATACGAGCAGTACTTC.

V gene TRBV29-1 combines with J gene TRBJ2-3; 11 bases agree with TRBD1. Trimming took 3 bases from V and 6 from J; bases not matched to a gene: 14. There are 17 residues in the CDR3. From germline, CDR1 is SQVTM and CDR2 ANQGSEA. The CDR3 loop reads CSVDRDRGNRVIDTQYF. The DNA of the CDR3 is TGCAGCGTTGATCGGGACAGGGGGAACCGGGTCATCGATACGCAGTATTTT.

The gene calls are TRBV11-2 and TRBJ2-7; possibly TRBD1 for D (5 bases). Germline CDR1 reads SGHAT; CDR2 reads FQNNGV. The CDR3 extends over 13 amino acids. Trimming shortened V by 2 bases and J by 3 bases, and 8 bases separated the two germline ends. The CDR3 DNA is TGTGCCAGCAGCTTAAGGGGTTTCTACGAGCAGTACTTC. This encodes CASSLRGFYEQYF.

The rearrangement joins TRBV7-9 to TRBJ1-4; unclear D gene. The CDR3 has 15 amino acids. Germline lookup yields CDR1 SEHNR and CDR2 FQNEAQ (reference sequence). The germline V and J ends were trimmed by 7 bases and 7 bases, with 19 bases remaining between them. CDR3: CASTVPGDAGEKLFF. In DNA form, the CDR3 reads TGTGCCAGCACCGTCCCTGGCGACGCCGGTGAAAAACTGTTTTTT.

With respect to this clone: The same CDR3 is also encoded by other DNA sequences in this sample. DNA of the CDR3: TGTGCCAGCAGCCCCTGGGGTACGGGGGCCAACGTCCTGACTTTC. It specifies CASSPWGTGANVLTF. The gene calls are TRBV14 and TRBJ2-6; D remains ambiguous. V was cut by 4 bases and J by 4 bases, with 11 bases left in between. CDR1 SGHDN and CDR2 FVKESK come from the germline V gene. The CDR3 is made up of 15 amino acids.

The sample holds one count of this clone. The gene calls are TRBV30 and TRBJ1-2, with D hard to call. The CDR3 is 14 residues long. CDR1 GTSNPN and CDR2 SVGIG come from the germline V gene (reference sequence). The V end lost 4 bases, the J end lost 2 bases, and 14 bases lay between the germline ends. The CDR3 here is CAWTRREGNYGYTF. The CDR3 DNA reads as TGTGCCTGGACCCGACGTGAAGGGAACTATGGCTACACCTTC.

The rearrangement uses TRBV19 and TRBJ2-7; D call uncertain. The CDR3 sequence is 12 residues long. V lost 5 bases, J lost 5 bases, and 10 bases lay in between. Germline CDR1 reads LNHDA; CDR2 reads SQIVND (reference sequence). As DNA, the CDR3 is TGTGCCAGTAGTCCTTCGCGAAACGAGCAGTACTTC. It codes for CASSPSRNEQYF. Together with reference TRBV19 and TRBJ2-7, the CDR3 gives the full variable domain: DGGITQSPKYLFRKEGQNVTLSCEQNLNHDAMYWYRQDPGQGLRLIYYSQIVNDFQKGDIAEGYSVSREKKESFPLTVTSAQKNPTAFYLCASSPSRNEQYFGPGTRLTVT.

V and J are TRBV5-6 and TRBJ2-5; 8 nucleotides agree with TRBD1. This CDR3 has 15 amino acids. With 4 bases clipped from V and 4 bases from J, the junction kept 9 bases outside the gene matches. The germline V gene has CDR1 SGHDT and CDR2 YYEEEE. The CDR3 DNA reads TGTGCCAGCAGCGGAGCTGGGACAGGTGGAGAGACCCAGTACTTC. Residues: CASSGAGTGGETQYF.

The J gene is TRBJ2-3, the V gene TRBV2; 7 bases match TRBD1. V dropped 6 bases and J dropped 5; count of bases not matched to a gene: 5. The CDR3 is made up of 13 amino acids. Germline CDR1 SNHLY, CDR2 FYNNEI. The CDR3: CASRRGGGDTQYF. CDR3 coding DNA: TGTGCCAGCAGGCGAGGGGGCGGAGATACGCAGTATTTT.

The chain combines TRBV4-1 with TRBJ2-4; a weak D match, TRBD1 (6 bases). V was trimmed by 4 bases and J by 4 bases, leaving 11 bases between them. CDR3 length: 14 amino acids. The germline CDR1 and CDR2 sequences are MGHRA and YSYEKL. The CDR3 coding sequence is TGCGCCAGCAGCCCTCAGGGGTCTAAAAACATTCAGTACTTC. Its protein is CASSPQGSKNIQYF.

The chain employs TRBV2 and TRBJ2-1; 11 bases fit TRBD2. Per germline, CDR1 SNHLY and CDR2 FYNNEI. V dropped 10 bases and J dropped 7; count of bases not matched to a gene: 9. This CDR3 has 14 residues. CDR3 loop: CATSGTSGGNEQFF. CDR3 bases: TGTGCCACCTCGGGGACTAGCGGCGGGAATGAGCAGTTCTTC.

This sequence joins TRBV10-2 and TRBJ2-1; TRBD1 agrees at 8 bases. Germline values: CDR1 WSHSY, CDR2 SAAADI. This CDR3 is built from 14 residues. The V segment lost 10 bases and the J segment 3 bases; nucleotides outside the gene matches: 8. Here the CDR3 DNA reads TGCGCCACTCATTCAGGGGGCAGCTACAATGAGCAGTTCTTC. Amino acid sequence: CATHSGGSYNEQFF.

V gene TRBV7-7 combines with J gene TRBJ2-2; possibly TRBD1 for D (6 bases). Germline CDR1 and CDR2: SSHAT and FNYEAQ (reference sequence). The CDR3 is 12 residues long. CDR3 bases: TGTGCTATAGCAAGGGGGACCGGGGAGCTGTTTTTT. Its protein is CAIARGTGELFF.

Details on this clone: This sample includes further DNA sequences coding for the same CDR3. This chain joins TRBV5-4 and TRBJ2-7, with D possibly being TRBD2 (6 bases). V was clipped by 4 bases and J by 4 bases, with 9 bases between them. The length of the CDR3 is 12 residues. Germline V gene lookup returns CDR1 SGHNT and CDR2 YYREEE (reference sequence). CDR3 coding DNA: TGTGCCAGCAGCGGGGACTCTTACGAGCAGTACTTC. Its translation is CASSGDSYEQYF.

The V and J genes are TRBV5-1 and TRBJ2-7; D not resolved. Trimming removed 6 bases at V and 6 bases at J, with 4 bases between. This CDR3 has 9 amino acids. Germline assignment: CDR1 SGHRS and CDR2 YFSETQ. DNA of the CDR3: TGCGCCAGCAATCGCGAGCAGTACTTC. Protein sequence: CASNREQYF.

The V call is TRBV30, the J call TRBJ2-1; D may be TRBD2 (6 bases). Trimming shortened V by 4 bases and J by 4 bases, and 11 bases separated the two germline ends. This CDR3 contains 13 residues. Germline assignment: CDR1 GTSNPN and CDR2 SVGIG (reference sequence). The CDR3 spells CAWIGGSYNEQFF. The CDR3 coding sequence is TGTGCCTGGATCGGAGGGTCTTACAATGAGCAGTTCTTC.

The CDR3 spells CASGTGLNTEAFF. CDR3 DNA: TGTGCCAGCGGAACAGGCCTGAACACTGAAGCTTTCTTT. The chain is built from TRBV9 and TRBJ1-1; D possibly corresponds to TRBD1 (5 bases). There are 13 residues in the CDR3. Trimming took off 7 bases at V and 0 bases at J, with 10 bases between the two ends. Germline CDR1 is SGDLS and CDR2 is YYNGEE.